These 31 T cell receptor beta chains share one sample of origin, sequenced in a study of blood T cell repertoires in COVID-19. Assay: immunoSEQ multiplex PCR; the TCRdb copy retains only in-frame clones and omits some. The sample shows about 110,000 clones, roughly 80% of them seen only once. Material for sequencing was peripheral blood. Every receptor here comes from a man in his fifties or sixties with acute or convalescent COVID-19.

The chain joins TRBV5-4 to TRBJ1-1; the D gene is possibly TRBD1 (6 bases). Trimming removed 4 bases from V and 4 bases from J, with 17 bases in between. The CDR3 spans 15 residues. Looked up from germline, CDR1 is SGHNT and CDR2 is YYREEE (reference sequence). CDR3 region: CASSAQGRMATEAFF. CDR3 bases: TGTGCCAGCAGCGCACAGGGAAGAATGGCCACTGAAGCTTTCTTT.

V usage is TRBV27 and J usage is TRBJ2-2; D ambiguous. Trimming removed 6 bases at V and 5 bases at J, with 13 bases between. Germline CDR1 is MNHEY and CDR2 is SMNVEV (reference sequence). The CDR3 runs to 14 residues. The CDR3 region has the DNA TGTGCCAGCAGCTCTTTGGGCGAGACCGGGGAGCTGTTTTTT. Protein sequence: CASSSLGETGELFF.

This clone has only a few counts. V gene TRBV29-1 combines with J gene TRBJ1-1, with D possibly being TRBD1 (6 bases). Trimming took off 4 bases at V and 1 base at J, with 10 bases between the two ends. The CDR3 runs 13 residues. Germline V gene data show CDR1 as SQVTM and CDR2 as ANQGSEA. The CDR3 coding sequence is TGCAGCGTTGGAGGACAGCCGAACACTGAAGCTTTCTTT. Residues: CSVGGQPNTEAFF.

This clone was recorded a few times. The chain has TRBV5-6 and TRBJ1-1; no firm D call. Between the trimmed V and J ends, which lost 3 bases and 5 bases, there was a span of 11 bases. Looked up from germline, CDR1 is SGHDT and CDR2 is YYEEEE. The CDR3 loop spans 13 amino acids. CDR3 region: CASSWMGGTEAFF. Here the CDR3 DNA reads TGTGCCAGCAGCTGGATGGGAGGAACTGAAGCTTTCTTT. Full variable domain (outside the CDR3, taken from reference TRBV5-6 and TRBJ1-1): DAGVTQSPTHLIKTRGQQVTLRCSPKSGHDTVSWYQQALGQGPQFIFQYYEEEERQRGNFPDRFSGHQFPNYSSELNVNALLLGDSALYLCASSWMGGTEAFFGQGTRLTVV.

The rearrangement uses TRBV19 and TRBJ1-1; a weak D match, TRBD1 (5 bases). CDR1 and CDR2 (germline): LNHDA, SQIVND (reference sequence). Trimming took 6 bases from V and 5 from J, leaving 13 bases between them. There are 13 residues in the CDR3. CDR3: CASRPHGGTEAFF. The CDR3 DNA follows: TGTGCCAGTAGGCCTCACGGGGGGACTGAAGCTTTCTTT.

The rearrangement joins TRBV11-2 to TRBJ1-1, with D possibly being TRBD1 (6 bases). The V gene lost 5 bases and the J gene lost 10 bases, with 11 bases spanning the gap. This CDR3 has 11 residues. CDR1 and CDR2 (germline): SGHAT, FQNNGV. This CDR3 is CASSRGGVAFF. DNA for the CDR3: TGTGCCAGCAGCCGAGGGGGAGTAGCTTTCTTT.

The V gene is TRBV28, the J gene TRBJ1-1; weak D call: TRBD1 (5 bases). V was cut by 6 bases and J by 5 bases, with 19 bases left in between. This CDR3 is 15 amino acids long. The V gene's germline CDR1 is MDHEN and CDR2 SYDVKM. The CDR3 nucleotides read TGTGCCAGCAGGATCGGGTCTACAGGTTTTACTGAAGCTTTCTTT. Translating gives CASRIGSTGFTEAFF.

The rearrangement links TRBV13 to TRBJ2-7; D is unresolved. Trimming took off 8 bases at V and 2 bases at J, with 10 bases between the two ends. CDR1 and CDR2 (germline): PRHDT, FYEKMQ (reference sequence). The CDR3 totals 12 residues. In DNA form, the CDR3 reads TGTGCCAGCTCCCGTTATCCCTACGAGCAGTACGTC. The encoded protein is CASSRYPYEQYV.

This chain joins TRBV24-1 and TRBJ1-2, with D possibly matching TRBD1 (5 bases). V lost 5 bases to trimming and J lost 2 bases, with 8 bases between them. Per the germline V gene, CDR1 is KGHDR and CDR2 is SFDVKD. The CDR3 contains 13 residues. The CDR3 region is CATSVGGNYGYTF. As DNA, the CDR3 is TGTGCCACCAGTGTTGGGGGGAACTATGGCTACACCTTC.

This chain connects TRBV2 to TRBJ1-1; 8 nucleotides match TRBD1. The germline V gene encodes CDR1 SNHLY and CDR2 FYNNEI. Trimming removed 5 bases from V and 8 bases from J; junction bases left unmatched: 13. CDR3 length: 15 amino acids. CDR3 sequence (DNA): TGTGCCAGCAGTTTCGGACAGGGTGGGGCAAGGGAAGCTTTCTTT. Translating it yields CASSFGQGGAREAFF.

This rearrangement joins TRBV9 to TRBJ2-1, with 11 bases fitting TRBD1. The CDR3 loop spans 17 amino acids. Germline trimming cut 3 bases from V and 0 bases from J; bases unmatched to any gene: 5. Germline V gives CDR1 SGDLS, CDR2 YYNGEE. The CDR3 nucleotides read TGTGCCAGCAGCGCCCCGGGACAGGGGGACTCCTACAATGAGCAGTTCTTC. This sequence encodes CASSAPGQGDSYNEQFF. The full variable domain, with the rest looked up from reference TRBV9 and TRBJ2-1, is DSGVTQTPKHLITATGQRVTLRCSPRSGDLSVYWYQQSLDQGLQFLIQYYNGEERAKGNILERFSAQQFPDLHSELNLSSLELGDSALYFCASSAPGQGDSYNEQFFGPGTRLTVL.

In its sample, this clone was seen a few times. The gene calls are TRBV9 and TRBJ2-7; 11 positions match TRBD2. Trimming cost V 1 base and J 2 bases; bases outside gene matches: 2. The germline V gene has CDR1 SGDLS and CDR2 YYNGEE. This CDR3 spans 15 amino acids. The CDR3 loop is CASSVTSGGPYEQYF. For the CDR3, the DNA is TGTGCCAGCAGCGTAACTAGCGGGGGCCCCTACGAGCAGTACTTC.

This clone was observed once. This chain joins TRBV6-6 and TRBJ1-5, with D uncertain. This CDR3 spans 14 amino acids. Germline assignment: CDR1 MNHNY and CDR2 SVGAGI (reference sequence). Between the trimmed V and J ends, which lost 6 bases and 2 bases, there was a span of 11 bases. CDR3 sequence (DNA): TGTGCCAGCAGCCCTAGGGAGGGCAATCAGCCCCAGCATTTT. This codes for CASSPREGNQPQHF.

This clone was counted once. The chain uses TRBV5-6 and TRBJ1-3, with TRBD1 as a possible D gene (5 bases). CDR1 and CDR2 from the germline V gene are SGHDT and YYEEEE. Trimming pared 4 bases from V and 0 bases from J, leaving 11 bases between. CDR3 length equals 15 residues. CDR3 sequence reads: CASSGGEVSGNTIYF. The CDR3 nucleotides read TGTGCCAGCAGCGGGGGGGAAGTCTCTGGAAACACCATATATTTT. Variable domain in full (rest from reference TRBV5-6 and TRBJ1-3): DAGVTQSPTHLIKTRGQQVTLRCSPKSGHDTVSWYQQALGQGPQFIFQYYEEEERQRGNFPDRFSGHQFPNYSSELNVNALLLGDSALYLCASSGGEVSGNTIYFGEGSWLTVV.

The chain combines TRBV19 with TRBJ2-2; 9 nucleotides align to TRBD2. CDR1 is LNHDA, CDR2 SQIVND, per germline (reference sequence). This CDR3 is 17 amino acids long. V lost 4 bases, J lost 2 bases, and 8 bases stayed unmatched. CDR3 sequence: CASSRVAGEGNTGELFF. In DNA form, the CDR3 reads TGTGCCAGTAGTAGGGTAGCGGGGGAGGGTAACACCGGGGAGCTGTTTTTT.

J is TRBJ1-1 and V is TRBV11-2; D call uncertain. This CDR3 spans 14 amino acids. V was shortened by 1 base and J by 4 bases, with 10 bases between the two germline ends. Germline lookup yields CDR1 SGHAT and CDR2 FQNNGV. CDR3 coding DNA: TGTGCCAGCAGCTTAGTGCTCGCGCTCACTGAAGCTTTCTTT. Its translation is CASSLVLALTEAFF.

V is TRBV9 and J is TRBJ1-3; TRBD1 is a possible D gene (5 bases). Trimming left V 3 bases short and J 0 bases short, with 16 bases between. In germline, CDR1 is SGDLS, CDR2 YYNGEE. The CDR3 is 17 residues long. In nucleotides, the CDR3 is TGTGCCAGCAGCGGGGTGGGACTTTCTAGCTCTGGAAACACCATATATTTT. This sequence encodes CASSGVGLSSSGNTIYF.

This chain connects TRBV28 to TRBJ1-1; the D gene is possibly TRBD1 (5 bases). The CDR3 has 13 residues. Germline lookup yields CDR1 MDHEN and CDR2 SYDVKM. Trimming removed 2 bases at V and 6 bases at J, with 10 bases between. CDR3 in amino acids: CASSLTGGPEAFF. DNA of the CDR3: TGTGCCAGCAGTTTAACGGGGGGTCCTGAAGCTTTCTTT.

This clone appeared once. The rearrangement joins TRBV28 to TRBJ1-4; 12 bases match TRBD1. Germline CDR1 is MDHEN and CDR2 is SYDVKM. The CDR3 runs to 16 residues. J was trimmed by 8 bases and V by 4 bases; bases with no gene match: 8. CDR3 sequence reads: CASSWDRGRGREKLFF. Here the CDR3 DNA reads TGTGCCAGCAGTTGGGACAGGGGGCGGGGAAGGGAAAAACTGTTTTTT.

J is TRBJ2-7 and V is TRBV7-8; TRBD1 aligns across 10 bases. Germline assignment: CDR1 SGHVS and CDR2 FQNEAQ. V trimming: 5 bases; J trimming: 2 bases; junction bases outside the gene matches: 6. This CDR3 spans 15 amino acids. This chain's CDR3 is CASSLRTGGPYEQYF. The CDR3 nucleotides are TGTGCCAGCAGCCTCCGGACAGGGGGTCCCTACGAGCAGTACTTC. The whole variable domain, remainder taken from reference TRBV7-8 and TRBJ2-7, is GAGVSQSPRYKVAKRGQDVALRCDPISGHVSLFWYQQALGQGPEFLTYFQNEAQLDKSGLPSDRFFAERPEGSVSTLKIQRTQQEDSAVYLCASSLRTGGPYEQYFGPGTRLTVT.

The chain recombines TRBV19 with TRBJ1-1, with 7 bases aligning to TRBD1. The germline V gene has CDR1 LNHDA and CDR2 SQIVND (reference sequence). The CDR3 contains 13 residues. Trimming took 7 bases from V and 6 from J; bases not matched to a gene: 8. CDR3 sequence: CASTIRGGSEAFF. Written as DNA, the CDR3 is TGTGCCAGTACCATCAGAGGGGGCTCTGAAGCTTTCTTT.

The chain recombines TRBV11-3 with TRBJ2-1; TRBD1 aligns across 7 bases. The trim removed 4 bases at V and 2 bases at J, leaving 8 bases unmatched. Germline V CDR1 and CDR2: SGHNT, YENEEA. The CDR3 extends over 16 amino acids. DNA of the CDR3: TGTGCCAGCAGCTCCAACAGGGGTGCACCCTACAATGAGCAGTTCTTC. Its translation: CASSSNRGAPYNEQFF.

V gene TRBV10-1 combines with J gene TRBJ2-7; tentatively, D is TRBD2 (7 bases). The CDR3 is 15 residues long. Germline assignment: CDR1 WNHNN and CDR2 SYGVQD (reference sequence). V was pared by 0 bases and J by 7 bases, with 16 bases between. The CDR3 here is CASSESRGGASEQYF. As DNA, the CDR3 is TGCGCCAGCAGTGAGTCGCGTGGGGGGGCGTCGGAGCAGTACTTC.

This clone appeared once. This specimen includes other DNA sequences encoding the same CDR3. The chain links TRBV6-1 to TRBJ1-4, with a tentative D call TRBD1 (5 bases). The germline gives CDR1 MNHNS, CDR2 SASEGT. This CDR3 comprises 15 residues. V was cut by 2 bases and J by 8 bases, with 15 bases left in between. CDR3: CASSEIRGSGEKLFF. CDR3 coding DNA: TGTGCCAGCAGTGAAATAAGGGGTAGTGGAGAAAAACTGTTTTTT.

In DNA, the CDR3 is TGTGCCAGCAGTGAGGCGGACAGGGTACCCTATTTT. Protein product: CASSEADRVPYF. The gene calls are TRBV2 and TRBJ2-3; the match to TRBD1 covers 8 bases. With V trimmed by 3 bases and J by 15 bases, 8 bases remained unmatched. Germline assignment: CDR1 SNHLY and CDR2 FYNNEI. The CDR3 is 12 residues long.

This clone was counted a single time. The chain is built from TRBV11-2 and TRBJ1-1, with TRBD1 matching 9 bases. Germline V gives CDR1 SGHAT, CDR2 FQNNGV. The V gene end was trimmed by 1 base and the J gene end by 4 bases; junction bases not matched to a gene: 13. This CDR3 comprises 18 residues. The CDR3 sequence is CASSLAFTGGKVSTEAFF. DNA for the CDR3: TGTGCCAGCAGCTTAGCCTTCACAGGGGGCAAGGTGAGCACTGAAGCTTTCTTT.

The chain links TRBV5-1 to TRBJ1-1; D might be TRBD1 (5 bases). Germline CDR1 reads SGHRS; CDR2 reads YFSETQ. Trimming removed 1 base from V and 1 base from J, with 8 bases in between. The CDR3 is 14 amino acids. The DNA for the CDR3 is TGCGCCAGCAGCTTGACAGGAGAGAACACTGAAGCTTTCTTT. Residues: CASSLTGENTEAFF.

V is TRBV28 and J is TRBJ1-5; TRBD1 aligns across 7 bases. The CDR3 spans 15 residues. Germline lookup yields CDR1 MDHEN and CDR2 SYDVKM. V lost 6 bases to trimming and J lost 2 bases; unmatched junction nucleotides: 7. The DNA for the CDR3 is TGTGCCAGCAGGCAGGTTACAGGGGGCAATCAGCCCCAGCATTTT. The encoded protein is CASRQVTGGNQPQHF.

The V gene is TRBV6-1, the J gene TRBJ2-3; no definite D call. V was clipped by 3 bases and J by 4 bases, with 8 bases between them. The CDR3 length is 13 residues. The germline CDR1 and CDR2 sequences are MNHNS and SASEGT. The CDR3 DNA sequence: TGTGCCAGCAGTGATAAGTGGCCAGATACGCAGTATTTT. This sequence encodes CASSDKWPDTQYF.

This clone was seen more than once but under ten times. The chain combines TRBV6-5 with TRBJ2-7, with D maybe TRBD1 (6 bases). The CDR3 runs 15 residues. Looked up from germline, CDR1 is MNHEY and CDR2 is SVGAGI. Trimming left V 4 bases short and J 2 bases short, with 15 bases between. CDR3 protein: CASSWRQGPTYEQYF. DNA for the CDR3: TGTGCCAGCAGTTGGAGGCAGGGGCCTACCTACGAGCAGTACTTC.

The chain combines TRBV5-5 with TRBJ1-1; 12 bases map to TRBD1. This CDR3 region has 16 residues. V trimming: 0 bases; J trimming: 4 bases; junction bases outside the gene matches: 4. The V gene's germline CDR1 is SGHKS and CDR2 YYEKEE (reference sequence). The CDR3 is CASSLEGQGAATEAFF. As DNA, the CDR3 is TGTGCCAGCAGCTTGGAGGGACAGGGGGCTGCCACTGAAGCTTTCTTT. The full variable domain, with the rest looked up from reference TRBV5-5 and TRBJ1-1, is DAGVTQSPTHLIKTRGQQVTLRCSPISGHKSVSWYQQVLGQGPQFIFQYYEKEERGRGNFPDRFSARQFPNYSSELNVNALLLGDSALYLCASSLEGQGAATEAFFGQGTRLTVV.